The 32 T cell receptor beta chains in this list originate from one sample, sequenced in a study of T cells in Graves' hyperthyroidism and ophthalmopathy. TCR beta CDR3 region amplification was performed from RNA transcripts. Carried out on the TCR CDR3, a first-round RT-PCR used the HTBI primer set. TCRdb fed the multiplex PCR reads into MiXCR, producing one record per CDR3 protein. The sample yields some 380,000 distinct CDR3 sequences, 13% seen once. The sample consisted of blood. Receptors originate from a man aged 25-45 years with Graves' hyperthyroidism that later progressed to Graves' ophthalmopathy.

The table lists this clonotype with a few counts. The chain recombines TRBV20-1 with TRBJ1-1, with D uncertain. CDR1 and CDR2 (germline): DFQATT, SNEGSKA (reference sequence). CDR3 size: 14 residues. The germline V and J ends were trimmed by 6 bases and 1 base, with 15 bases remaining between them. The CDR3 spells CSASWEARNTEAFF. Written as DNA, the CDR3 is TGCAGTGCCTCTTGGGAAGCTAGGAACACTGAAGCTTTCTTT.

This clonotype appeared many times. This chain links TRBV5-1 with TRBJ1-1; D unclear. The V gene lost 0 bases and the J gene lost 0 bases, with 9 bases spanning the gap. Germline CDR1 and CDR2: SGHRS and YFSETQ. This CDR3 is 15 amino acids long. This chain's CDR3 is CASSLGRVVNTEAFF. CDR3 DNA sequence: TGCGCCAGCAGCTTGGGTAGGGTCGTGAACACTGAAGCTTTCTTT.

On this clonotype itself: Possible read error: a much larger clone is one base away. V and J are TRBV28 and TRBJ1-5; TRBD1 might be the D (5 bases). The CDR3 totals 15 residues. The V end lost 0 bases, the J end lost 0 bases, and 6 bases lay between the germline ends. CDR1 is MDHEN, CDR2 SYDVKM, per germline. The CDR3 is CASSLWGDSNQPQHF. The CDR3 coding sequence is TGTGCCAGCAGTTTATGGGGGGATAGCAATCAGCCCCAGCATTTT.

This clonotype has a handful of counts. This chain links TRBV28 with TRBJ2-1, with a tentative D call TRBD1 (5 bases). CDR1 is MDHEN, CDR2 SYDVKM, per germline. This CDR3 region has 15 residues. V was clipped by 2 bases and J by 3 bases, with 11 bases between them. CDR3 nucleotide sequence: TGTGCCAGCAGTTTAGCCGACAGAGGCTACAATGAGCAGTTCTTC. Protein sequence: CASSLADRGYNEQFF.

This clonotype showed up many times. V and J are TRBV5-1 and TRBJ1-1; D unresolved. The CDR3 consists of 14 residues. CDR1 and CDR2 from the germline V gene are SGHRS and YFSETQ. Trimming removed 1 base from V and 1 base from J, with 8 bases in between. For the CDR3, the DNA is TGCGCCAGCAGCTTGTATCGGCAGAACACTGAAGCTTTCTTT. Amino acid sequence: CASSLYRQNTEAFF. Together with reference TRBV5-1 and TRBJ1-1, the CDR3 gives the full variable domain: KAGVTQTPRYLIKTRGQQVTLSCSPISGHRSVSWYQQTPGQGLQFLFEYFSETQRNKGNFPGRFSGRQFSNSRSEMNVSTLELGDSALYLCASSLYRQNTEAFFGQGTRLTVV.

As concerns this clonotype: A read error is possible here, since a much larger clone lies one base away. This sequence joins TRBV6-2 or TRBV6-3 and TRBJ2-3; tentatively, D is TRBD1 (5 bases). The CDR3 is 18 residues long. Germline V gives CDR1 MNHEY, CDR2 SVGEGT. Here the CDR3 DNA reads TGTGCCAGCAGTTACTCTCCCAGGACATCGGATCACACAGATACGCTGTATTTT. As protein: CASSYSPRTSDHTDTLYF.

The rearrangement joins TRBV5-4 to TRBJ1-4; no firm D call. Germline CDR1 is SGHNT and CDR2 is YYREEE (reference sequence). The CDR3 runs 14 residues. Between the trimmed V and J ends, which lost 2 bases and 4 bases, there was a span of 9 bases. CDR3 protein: CASSFKGVNEKLFF. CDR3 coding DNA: TGTGCCAGCAGCTTTAAGGGAGTTAATGAAAAACTGTTTTTT.

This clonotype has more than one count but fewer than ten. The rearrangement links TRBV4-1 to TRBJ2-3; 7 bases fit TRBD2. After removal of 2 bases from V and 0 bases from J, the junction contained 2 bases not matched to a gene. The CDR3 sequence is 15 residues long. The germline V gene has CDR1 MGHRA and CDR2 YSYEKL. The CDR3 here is CASSQLLASTDTQYF. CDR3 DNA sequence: TGCGCCAGCAGCCAACTACTAGCGAGCACAGATACGCAGTATTTT.

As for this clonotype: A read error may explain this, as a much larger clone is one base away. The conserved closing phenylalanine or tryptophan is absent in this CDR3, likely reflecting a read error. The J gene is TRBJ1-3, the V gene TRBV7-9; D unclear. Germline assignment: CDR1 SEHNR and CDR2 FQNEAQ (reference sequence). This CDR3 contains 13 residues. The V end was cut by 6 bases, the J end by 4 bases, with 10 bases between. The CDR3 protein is CASRLYSGNTIYY. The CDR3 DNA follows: TGTGCCAGCAGGTTGTATTCAGGAAACACCATATATTAT.

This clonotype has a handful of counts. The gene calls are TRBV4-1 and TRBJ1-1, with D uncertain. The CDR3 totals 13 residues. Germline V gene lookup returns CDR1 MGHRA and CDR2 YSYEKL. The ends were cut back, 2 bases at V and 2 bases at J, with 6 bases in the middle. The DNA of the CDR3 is TGCGCCAGCAGCCAACTAGCCAACACTGAAGCTTTCTTT. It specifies CASSQLANTEAFF.

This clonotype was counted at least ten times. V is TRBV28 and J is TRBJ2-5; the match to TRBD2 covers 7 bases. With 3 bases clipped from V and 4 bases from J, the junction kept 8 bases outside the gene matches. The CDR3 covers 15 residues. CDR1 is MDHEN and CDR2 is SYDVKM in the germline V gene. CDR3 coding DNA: TGTGCCAGCAGTTTGAGCGCTAGCGGCGTAGAGACCCAGTACTTC. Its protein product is CASSLSASGVETQYF.

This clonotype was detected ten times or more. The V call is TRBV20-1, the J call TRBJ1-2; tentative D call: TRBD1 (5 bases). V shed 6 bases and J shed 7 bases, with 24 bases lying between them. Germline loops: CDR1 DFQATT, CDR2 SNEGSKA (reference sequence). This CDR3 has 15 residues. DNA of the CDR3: TGCAGTGCCCCGAGAGAGGGTTTGGGTAGGGGTGGCTACACCTTC. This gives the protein CSAPREGLGRGGYTF.

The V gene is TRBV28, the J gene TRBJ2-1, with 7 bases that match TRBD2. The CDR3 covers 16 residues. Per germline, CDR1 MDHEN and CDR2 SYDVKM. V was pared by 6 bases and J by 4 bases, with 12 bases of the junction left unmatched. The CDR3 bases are TGTGCCAGCAGGCCCCAAACGGCGGGGGAATACAATGAGCAGTTCTTC. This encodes CASRPQTAGEYNEQFF.

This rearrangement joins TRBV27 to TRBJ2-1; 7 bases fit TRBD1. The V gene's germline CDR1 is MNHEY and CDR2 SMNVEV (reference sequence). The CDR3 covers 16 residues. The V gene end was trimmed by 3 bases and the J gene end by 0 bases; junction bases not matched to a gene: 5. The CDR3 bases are TGTGCCAGCAGTTTGAGGGGGCTGAGCTCCTACAATGAGCAGTTCTTC. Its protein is CASSLRGLSSYNEQFF.

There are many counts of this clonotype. In nucleotides, the CDR3 is TGTGCCAGCAGTTTACGCAGGGGGCTGTATAGCAATCAGCCCCAGCATTTT. It translates to CASSLRRGLYSNQPQHF. The chain carries TRBV27 and TRBJ1-5; 8 bases map to TRBD1. The CDR3 sequence is 17 residues long. Germline V lookup: CDR1 MNHEY, CDR2 SMNVEV (reference sequence). Trimming took 2 bases from V and 0 from J; bases not matched to a gene: 6.

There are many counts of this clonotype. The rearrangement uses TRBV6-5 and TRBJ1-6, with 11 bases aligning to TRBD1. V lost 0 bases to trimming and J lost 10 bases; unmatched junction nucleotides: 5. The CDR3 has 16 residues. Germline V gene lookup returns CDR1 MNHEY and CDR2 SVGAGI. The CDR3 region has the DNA TGTGCCAGCAGTTACTCCTGGGACAGGGGGAGCTCACCCCTCCACTTT. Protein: CASSYSWDRGSSPLHF.

The CDR3 bases are TGTGCCAGCAGCAGACAGGGGGGAAACAATGAGCAGTTCTTC. This encodes CASSRQGGNNEQFF. The V and J genes are TRBV6-1 and TRBJ2-1, with 9 positions matching TRBD1. The CDR3 consists of 14 residues. V shed 6 bases and J 5 bases; nucleotides not matched to a gene: 5. The germline V gene encodes CDR1 MNHNS and CDR2 SASEGT.

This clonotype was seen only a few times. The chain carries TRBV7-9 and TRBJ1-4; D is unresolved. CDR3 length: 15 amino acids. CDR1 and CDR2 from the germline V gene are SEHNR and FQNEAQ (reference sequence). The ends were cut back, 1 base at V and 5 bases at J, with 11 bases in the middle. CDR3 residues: CASSLGSQANEKLFF. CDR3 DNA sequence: TGTGCCAGCAGCTTAGGTTCACAAGCCAATGAAAAACTGTTTTTT.

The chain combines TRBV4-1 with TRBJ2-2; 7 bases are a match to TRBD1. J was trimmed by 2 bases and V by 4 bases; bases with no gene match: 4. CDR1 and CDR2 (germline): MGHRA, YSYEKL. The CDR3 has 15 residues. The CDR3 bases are TGCGCCAGCAGCCGTTGGGACAGCAACACCGGGGAGCTGTTTTTT. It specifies CASSRWDSNTGELFF.

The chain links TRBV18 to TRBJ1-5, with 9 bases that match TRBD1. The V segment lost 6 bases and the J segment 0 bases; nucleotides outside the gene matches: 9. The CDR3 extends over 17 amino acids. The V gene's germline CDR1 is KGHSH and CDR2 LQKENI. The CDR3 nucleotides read TGTGCCAGCTCTGGGGACAGGGCGACCTATAGCAATCAGCCCCAGCATTTT. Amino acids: CASSGDRATYSNQPQHF.

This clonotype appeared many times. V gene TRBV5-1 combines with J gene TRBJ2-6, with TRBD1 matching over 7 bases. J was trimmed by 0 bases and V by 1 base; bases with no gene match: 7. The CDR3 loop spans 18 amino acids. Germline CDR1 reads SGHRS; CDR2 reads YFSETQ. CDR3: CASSLQGTARSGANVLTF. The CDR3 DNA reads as TGCGCCAGCAGCTTGCAGGGGACAGCCCGCTCTGGGGCCAACGTCCTGACTTTC.

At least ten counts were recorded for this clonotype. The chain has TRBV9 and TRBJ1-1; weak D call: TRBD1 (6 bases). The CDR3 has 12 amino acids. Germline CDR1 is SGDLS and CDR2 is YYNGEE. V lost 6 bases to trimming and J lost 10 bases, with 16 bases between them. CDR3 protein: CASNLRVRGAFF. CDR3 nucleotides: TGTGCCAGCAACCTCAGGGTCAGGGGAGCTTTCTTT.

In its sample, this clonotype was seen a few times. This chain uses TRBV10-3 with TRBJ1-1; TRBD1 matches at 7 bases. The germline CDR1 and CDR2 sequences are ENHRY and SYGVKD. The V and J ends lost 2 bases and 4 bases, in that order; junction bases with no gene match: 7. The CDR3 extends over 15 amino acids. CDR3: CAISERAGGITEAFF. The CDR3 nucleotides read TGTGCCATCAGTGAGAGGGCAGGGGGGATCACTGAAGCTTTCTTT.

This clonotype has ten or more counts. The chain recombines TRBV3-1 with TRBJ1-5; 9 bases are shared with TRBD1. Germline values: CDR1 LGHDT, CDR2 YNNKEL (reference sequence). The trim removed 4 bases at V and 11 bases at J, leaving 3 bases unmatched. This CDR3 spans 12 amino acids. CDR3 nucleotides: TGTGCCAGCAGCCTCGGACAGGGGACCCAGCATTTT. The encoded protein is CASSLGQGTQHF.

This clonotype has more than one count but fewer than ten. The CDR3 sequence is CATGLALTYEQYF. The CDR3 coding sequence is TGTGCCACCGGACTAGCGCTAACCTACGAGCAGTACTTC. The J gene is TRBJ2-7, the V gene TRBV10-3, with 9 bases fitting TRBD2. Per germline, CDR1 ENHRY and CDR2 SYGVKD. CDR3 length: 13 amino acids. The J segment lost 2 bases and the V segment lost 10 bases, leaving 6 bases of the junction unmatched.

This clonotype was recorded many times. CDR3 in amino acids: CASSQPGGGELFF. CDR3 coding DNA: TGTGCCAGCAGCCAACCGGGTGGCGGGGAGCTGTTTTTT. The rearrangement joins TRBV7-9 to TRBJ2-2; D gene ambiguous. This CDR3 has 13 residues. The germline gives CDR1 SEHNR, CDR2 FQNEAQ (reference sequence). Trimming shortened V by 5 bases and J by 7 bases, and 11 bases separated the two germline ends.

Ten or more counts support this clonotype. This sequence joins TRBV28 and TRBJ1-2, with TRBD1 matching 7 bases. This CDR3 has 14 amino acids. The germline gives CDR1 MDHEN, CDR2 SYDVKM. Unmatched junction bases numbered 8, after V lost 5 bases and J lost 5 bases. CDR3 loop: CASSPLDRDYGYTF. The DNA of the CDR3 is TGTGCCAGCAGTCCTCTTGACAGGGATTATGGCTACACCTTC.

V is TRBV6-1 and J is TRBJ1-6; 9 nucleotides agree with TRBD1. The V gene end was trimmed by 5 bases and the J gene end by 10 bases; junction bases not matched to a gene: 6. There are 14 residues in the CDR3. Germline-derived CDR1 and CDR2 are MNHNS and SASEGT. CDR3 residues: CASSRDRADSPLHF. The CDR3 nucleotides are TGTGCCAGCAGTAGGGACAGGGCTGACTCACCCCTCCACTTT.

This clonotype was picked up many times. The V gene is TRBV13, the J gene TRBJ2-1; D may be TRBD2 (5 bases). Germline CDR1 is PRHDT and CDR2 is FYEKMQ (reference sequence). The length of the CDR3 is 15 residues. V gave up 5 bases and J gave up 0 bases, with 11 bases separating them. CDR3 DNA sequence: TGTGCCAGCAGCGTAACTAGAGTCTCCTACAATGAGCAGTTCTTC. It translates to CASSVTRVSYNEQFF.

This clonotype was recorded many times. CDR3 loop: CASRPGENGETQYF. The CDR3 nucleotides read TGTGCCAGCAGGCCAGGGGAAAACGGGGAGACCCAGTACTTC. J is TRBJ2-5 and V is TRBV2; D may be TRBD1 (6 bases). The CDR3 contains 14 residues. V lost 6 bases, J lost 5 bases, and 16 bases lay in between. CDR1 SNHLY and CDR2 FYNNEI come from the germline V gene.

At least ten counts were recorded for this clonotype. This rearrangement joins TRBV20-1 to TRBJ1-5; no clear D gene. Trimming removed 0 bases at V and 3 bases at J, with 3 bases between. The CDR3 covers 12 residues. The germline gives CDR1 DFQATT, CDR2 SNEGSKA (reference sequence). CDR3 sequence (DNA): TGCAGTGCTAGAGACCCCAATCAGCCCCAGCATTTT. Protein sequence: CSARDPNQPQHF.

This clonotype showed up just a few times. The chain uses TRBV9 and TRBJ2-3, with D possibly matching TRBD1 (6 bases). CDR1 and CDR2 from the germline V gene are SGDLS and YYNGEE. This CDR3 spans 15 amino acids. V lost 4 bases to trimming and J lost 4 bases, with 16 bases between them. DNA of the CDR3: TGTGCCAGCAGCAAACAGGGATGGTTGGCAGATACGCAGTATTTT. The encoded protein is CASSKQGWLADTQYF.